Below, 22 T cell receptor beta chains from the same sample are listed, as sequenced in a study of blood T cell repertoires in COVID-19. Profiling relied on immunoSEQ multiplex PCR, and the TCRdb table lists in-frame clones only, not all of them. The repertoire holds roughly 340,000 clones, with under 95% as singletons. The sample comprised peripheral blood. The receptors were gathered from a woman under 30 who had recovered from COVID-19.

The rearrangement links TRBV11-3 to TRBJ1-1; D call uncertain. The ends were cut back, 1 base at V and 1 base at J, with 10 bases in the middle. Germline assignment: CDR1 SGHNT and CDR2 YENEEA. The CDR3 is 15 amino acids. The CDR3 region is CASSLGRASNTEAFF. The CDR3 nucleotides are TGTGCCAGCAGCTTAGGGAGAGCCTCGAACACTGAAGCTTTCTTT.

V and J are TRBV7-2 and TRBJ1-1, with 7 positions matching TRBD1. CDR3 length equals 13 residues. V shed 4 bases and J 3 bases; nucleotides not matched to a gene: 2. Per the germline V gene, CDR1 is SGHTA and CDR2 is FQGNSA. The CDR3, as DNA: TGTGCCAGCAGCTACACAGGGGACACTGAAGCTTTCTTT. It encodes CASSYTGDTEAFF.

The genes are TRBV6-5 and TRBJ1-1, with D possibly TRBD1 on 5 matching bases. The germline V gene encodes CDR1 MNHEY and CDR2 SVGAGI. V was clipped by 6 bases and J by 6 bases, with 11 bases between them. CDR3 size: 12 residues. CDR3 coding DNA: TGTGCCAGCAGGAGCGGGGCTGCTGAAGCTTTCTTT. Residues: CASRSGAAEAFF.

The chain combines TRBV19 with TRBJ2-1, with 12 bases lining up with TRBD2. CDR1 is LNHDA, CDR2 SQIVND, per germline (reference sequence). This CDR3 contains 16 residues. V shed 5 bases and J 6 bases; nucleotides not matched to a gene: 8. CDR3 sequence (DNA): TGTGCCAGTAGTGGTTCGGGACTAGCGGGCCGCAATGAGCAGTTCTTC. This codes for CASSGSGLAGRNEQFF.

This sequence joins TRBV11-2 and TRBJ1-1, with D possibly TRBD1 on 5 matching bases. V lost 6 bases to trimming and J lost 5 bases, with 13 bases between them. The CDR3 runs to 13 residues. From germline, CDR1 is SGHAT and CDR2 FQNNGV. The CDR3 DNA sequence: TGTGCCAGCAGTAGGGGTCAAAAGACTGAAGCTTTCTTT. This gives the protein CASSRGQKTEAFF.

The V gene is TRBV4-1, the J gene TRBJ2-1, with D tentatively TRBD1 (6 bases). The CDR3 has 16 residues. The V end lost 1 base, the J end lost 3 bases, and 13 bases lay between the germline ends. Germline CDR1 reads MGHRA; CDR2 reads YSYEKL. CDR3 residues: CASSQVDTGFYNEQFF. The DNA for the CDR3 is TGCGCCAGCAGCCAAGTGGATACAGGGTTCTACAATGAGCAGTTCTTC.

The genes are TRBV7-2 and TRBJ2-3, with 7 bases fitting TRBD2. This CDR3 is built from 15 residues. V was clipped by 0 bases and J by 1 base; unmatched bases: 1. Germline CDR1 reads SGHTA; CDR2 reads FQGNSA. The chain's CDR3 is CASSLASGGTDTQYF. The DNA of the CDR3 is TGTGCCAGCAGCTTAGCCAGCGGGGGCACAGATACGCAGTATTTT.

The chain uses TRBV9 and TRBJ1-2; TRBD1 aligns across 7 bases. V was pared by 3 bases and J by 7 bases, with 12 bases of the junction left unmatched. The CDR3 sequence is 15 residues long. Per germline, CDR1 SGDLS and CDR2 YYNGEE. As DNA, the CDR3 is TGTGCCAGCAGCGCCGGCGGGAACAGGGGAGGTGGCTACACCTTC. It encodes CASSAGGNRGGGYTF.

In DNA, the CDR3 is TGTGCCACCAGTGATCCCCCTGTGTATGAGCAGTTCTTC. Its translation: CATSDPPVYEQFF. The rearrangement uses TRBV24-1 and TRBJ2-1; no definite D call. Germline values: CDR1 KGHDR, CDR2 SFDVKD. The germline V and J ends were trimmed by 3 bases and 8 bases, with 10 bases remaining between them. This CDR3 is 13 amino acids long.

In nucleotides, the CDR3 is TGTGCCAGCAGTTCAAACAGGGATGACTATGGCTACACCTTC. This codes for CASSSNRDDYGYTF. The chain links TRBV27 to TRBJ1-2, with a weak D call TRBD1 (6 bases). CDR1 and CDR2 from the germline V gene are MNHEY and SMNVEV (reference sequence). Trimming removed 4 bases from V and 3 bases from J, with 12 bases in between. This CDR3 has 14 amino acids.

The chain carries TRBV28 and TRBJ1-2, with D maybe TRBD1 (6 bases). The V and J ends lost 5 bases and 4 bases respectively, with 11 bases between them. CDR1 is MDHEN, CDR2 SYDVKM, per germline. The CDR3 has 13 residues. CDR3 protein: CASSLQGSYGYTF. DNA of the CDR3: TGTGCCAGCAGTCTACAGGGAAGCTATGGCTACACCTTC.

The chain recombines TRBV3-1 (or the pseudogene TRBV3-2) with TRBJ2-3, with D possibly matching TRBD2 (7 bases). Germline V gives CDR1 LGHDT, CDR2 YNNKEL (reference sequence). CDR3 length: 13 amino acids. V lost 5 bases, J lost 4 bases, and 10 bases lay in between. For the CDR3, the DNA is TGTGCCAGCAGCGTAGGGGGGGCAGATACGCAGTATTTT. It is translated as CASSVGGADTQYF.

The chain uses TRBV11-2 and TRBJ2-1; 10 nucleotides align to TRBD2. Germline values: CDR1 SGHAT, CDR2 FQNNGV. The CDR3 covers 14 residues. The trim removed 6 bases at V and 4 bases at J, leaving 3 bases unmatched. The CDR3: CASRASGSYNEQFF. CDR3 DNA: TGTGCCAGCAGGGCTAGCGGGAGTTACAATGAGCAGTTCTTC.

This sequence joins TRBV14 and TRBJ1-4, with D perhaps matching TRBD1 (6 bases). With 0 bases removed from V and 7 bases from J, the gap between germline ends came to 15 bases. This CDR3 has 16 residues. The germline CDR1 and CDR2 sequences are SGHDN and FVKESK. Written as DNA, the CDR3 is TGTGCCAGCAGCCAAGAAACAGGGTTGGGGCCTGAAAAACTGTTTTTT. It yields the protein CASSQETGLGPEKLFF.

This chain uses TRBV19 with TRBJ1-5; possible D gene TRBD1, 5 bases. V dropped 0 bases and J dropped 6 bases, with 12 bases sitting between them. Germline values: CDR1 LNHDA, CDR2 SQIVND (reference sequence). This CDR3 comprises 15 residues. Written as DNA, the CDR3 is TGTGCCAGTAGTATAGATTCCCAGGGTAGTCAGCCCCAGCATTTT. Protein product: CASSIDSQGSQPQHF.

The chain has TRBV19 and TRBJ1-6, with D perhaps matching TRBD1 (6 bases). The V gene's germline CDR1 is LNHDA and CDR2 SQIVND (reference sequence). The CDR3 is 17 residues long. The ends were cut back, 4 bases at V and 9 bases at J, with 22 bases in the middle. Here the CDR3 DNA reads TGTGCCAGTAGTAGCCCCGGCGGGGGGCATAGGGGTTCACCCCTCCACTTT. Protein sequence: CASSSPGGGHRGSPLHF.

The chain uses TRBV12-3 or TRBV12-4 and TRBJ2-7; perhaps TRBD1 as D (6 bases). The germline V and J ends were trimmed by 3 bases and 5 bases, with 11 bases remaining between them. The CDR3 totals 13 residues. The CDR3 DNA sequence: TGTGCCAGCAGTTTCACAGGGAAGCACGAGCAGTACGTC. This encodes CASSFTGKHEQYV.

For the CDR3, the DNA is TGTGCCAGCAGCGTCTCTCCGGTGGATACGCAGTATTTT. This codes for CASSVSPVDTQYF. The chain employs TRBV9 and TRBJ2-3; D is unclear. Trimming shortened V by 2 bases and J by 6 bases, and 10 bases separated the two germline ends. This CDR3 comprises 13 residues. In germline, CDR1 is SGDLS, CDR2 YYNGEE.

The chain combines TRBV28 with TRBJ2-6, with 7 bases identical to TRBD1. CDR3 size: 16 residues. Germline lookup yields CDR1 MDHEN and CDR2 SYDVKM. The junction had 2 bases not matched to a gene; V was cut back by 2 bases and J by 1 base. CDR3 nucleotide sequence: TGTGCCAGCAGTTTAACAGGGGCATCTGGGGCCAACGTCCTGACTTTC. It specifies CASSLTGASGANVLTF.

The gene calls are TRBV10-3 and TRBJ2-7, with D possibly TRBD1 on 6 matching bases. The CDR3 covers 12 residues. Between the trimmed V and J ends, which lost 7 bases and 4 bases, there was a span of 11 bases. Germline CDR1 is ENHRY and CDR2 is SYGVKD. The CDR3 protein is CAITVDRYEQYV. DNA of the CDR3: TGTGCCATCACCGTAGACAGGTACGAGCAGTACGTC.

The V gene is TRBV7-9, the J gene TRBJ2-2, with D perhaps TRBD2 (5 bases). Trimming shortened V by 1 base and J by 5 bases, and 8 bases separated the two germline ends. Germline values: CDR1 SEHNR, CDR2 FQNEAQ (reference sequence). CDR3 size: 14 residues. CDR3 coding DNA: TGTGCCAGCAGCTTAGGGAGGAGAACCGGGGAGCTGTTTTTT. As protein: CASSLGRRTGELFF.

The chain combines TRBV2 with TRBJ2-7; D not resolved. This CDR3 spans 14 amino acids. Germline CDR1 reads SNHLY; CDR2 reads FYNNEI. Trimming cost V 3 bases and J 3 bases, with 12 bases left between them. The CDR3 region has the DNA TGTGCCAGCAGTGATTGGCAGGAACGCTACGAGCAGTACGTC. Its protein product is CASSDWQERYEQYV.